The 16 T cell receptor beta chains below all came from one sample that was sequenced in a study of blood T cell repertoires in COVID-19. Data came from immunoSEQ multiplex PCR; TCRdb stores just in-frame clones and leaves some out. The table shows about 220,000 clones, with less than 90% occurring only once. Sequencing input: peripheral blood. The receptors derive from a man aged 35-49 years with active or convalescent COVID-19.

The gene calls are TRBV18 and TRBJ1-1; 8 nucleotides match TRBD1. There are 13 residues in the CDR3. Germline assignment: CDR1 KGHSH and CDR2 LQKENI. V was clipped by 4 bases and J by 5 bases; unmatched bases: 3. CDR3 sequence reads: CASSQGQGTEAFF. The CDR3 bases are TGTGCCAGCTCACAAGGACAGGGTACTGAAGCTTTCTTT.

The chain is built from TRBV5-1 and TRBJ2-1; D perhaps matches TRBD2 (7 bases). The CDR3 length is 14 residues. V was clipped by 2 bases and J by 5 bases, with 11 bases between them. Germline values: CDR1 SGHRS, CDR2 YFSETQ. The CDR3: CASSFRGANNEQFF. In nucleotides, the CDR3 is TGCGCCAGCAGCTTCCGGGGGGCCAACAATGAGCAGTTCTTC.

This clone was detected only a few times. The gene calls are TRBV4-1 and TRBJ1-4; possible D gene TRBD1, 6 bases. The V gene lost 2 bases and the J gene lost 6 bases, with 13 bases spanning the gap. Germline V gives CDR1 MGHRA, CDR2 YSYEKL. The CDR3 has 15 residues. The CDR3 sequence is CASSQTGQRDEKLFF. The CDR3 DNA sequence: TGCGCCAGCAGCCAAACAGGGCAACGGGATGAAAAACTGTTTTTT.

The CDR3 DNA is TGTGCCAGCAGTTACTCGAGTCGCGTTCGGAGGGGAGCTTTCTTT. Protein: CASSYSSRVRRGAFF. The J gene is TRBJ1-1, the V gene TRBV6-5, with D perhaps matching TRBD1 (5 bases). CDR3 length: 15 residues. The germline V gene encodes CDR1 MNHEY and CDR2 SVGAGI. Trimming left V 0 bases short and J 10 bases short, with 18 bases between.

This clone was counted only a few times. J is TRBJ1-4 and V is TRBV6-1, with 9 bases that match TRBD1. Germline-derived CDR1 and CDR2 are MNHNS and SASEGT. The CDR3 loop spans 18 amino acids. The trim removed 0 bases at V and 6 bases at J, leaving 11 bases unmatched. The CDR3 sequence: CASSEARAGTGIDEKLFF. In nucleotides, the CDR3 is TGTGCCAGCAGTGAAGCAAGGGCTGGGACAGGGATAGATGAAAAACTGTTTTTT.

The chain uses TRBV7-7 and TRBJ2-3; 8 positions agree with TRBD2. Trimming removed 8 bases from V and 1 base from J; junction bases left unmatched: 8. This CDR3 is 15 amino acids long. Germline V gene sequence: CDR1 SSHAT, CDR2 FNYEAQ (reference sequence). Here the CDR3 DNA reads TGTGCCAGCGCCCTGTCGGGGGGGCGCACAGATACGCAGTATTTT. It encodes CASALSGGRTDTQYF.

CDR3 nucleotides: TGTGCCAGCAGCGTAGTCGATACACGCACCGGGGAGCTGTTTTTT. Residues: CASSVVDTRTGELFF. This chain links TRBV9 with TRBJ2-2; D is unclear. Germline CDR1 reads SGDLS; CDR2 reads YYNGEE. V was cut by 0 bases and J by 4 bases, with 10 bases left in between. CDR3 length: 15 residues.

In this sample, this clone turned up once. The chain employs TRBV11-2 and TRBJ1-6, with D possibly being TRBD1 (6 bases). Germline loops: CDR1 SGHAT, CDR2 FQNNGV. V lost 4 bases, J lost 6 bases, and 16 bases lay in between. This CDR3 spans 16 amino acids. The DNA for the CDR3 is TGTGCCAGCAGCTCTCAATCAGGGGTTTTTAATTCACCCCTCCACTTT. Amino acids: CASSSQSGVFNSPLHF.

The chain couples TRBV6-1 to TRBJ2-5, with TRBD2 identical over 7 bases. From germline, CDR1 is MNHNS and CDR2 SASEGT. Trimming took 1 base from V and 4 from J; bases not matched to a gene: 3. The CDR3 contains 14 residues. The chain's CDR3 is CASSEGEGPETQYF. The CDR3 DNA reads TGTGCCAGCAGTGAAGGGGAGGGGCCAGAGACCCAGTACTTC.

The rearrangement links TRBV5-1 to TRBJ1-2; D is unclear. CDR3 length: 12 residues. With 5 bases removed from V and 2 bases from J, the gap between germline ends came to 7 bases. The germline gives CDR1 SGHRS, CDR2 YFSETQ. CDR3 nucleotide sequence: TGCGCCAGCAGGGTACAGAACTATGGCTACACCTTC. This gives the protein CASRVQNYGYTF.

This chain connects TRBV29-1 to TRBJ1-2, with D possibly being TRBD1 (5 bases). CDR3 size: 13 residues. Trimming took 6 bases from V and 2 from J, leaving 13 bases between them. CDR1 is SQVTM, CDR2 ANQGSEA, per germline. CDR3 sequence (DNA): TGCAGCGTACTAGGGGAGGGGAACTATGGCTACACCTTC. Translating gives CSVLGEGNYGYTF.

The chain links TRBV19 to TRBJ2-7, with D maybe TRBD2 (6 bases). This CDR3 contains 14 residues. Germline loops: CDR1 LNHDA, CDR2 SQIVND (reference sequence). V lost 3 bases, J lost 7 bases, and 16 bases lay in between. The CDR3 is CASSIGGATGEQYF. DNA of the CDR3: TGTGCCAGTAGTATCGGAGGGGCTACGGGGGAGCAGTACTTC.

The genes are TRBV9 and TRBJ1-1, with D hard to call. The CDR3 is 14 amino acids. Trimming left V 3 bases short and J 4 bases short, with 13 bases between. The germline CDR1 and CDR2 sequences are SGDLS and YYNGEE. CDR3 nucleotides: TGTGCCAGCAGCGCCCAAACCGGGGTCACTGAAGCTTTCTTT. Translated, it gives CASSAQTGVTEAFF.

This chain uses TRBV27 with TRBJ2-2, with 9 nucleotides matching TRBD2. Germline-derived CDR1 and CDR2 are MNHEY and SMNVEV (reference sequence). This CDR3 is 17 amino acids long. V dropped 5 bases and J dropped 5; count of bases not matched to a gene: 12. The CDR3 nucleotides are TGTGCCAGCAGTACGCTAGCGGGACGAACCTGGACCGGGGAGCTGTTTTTT. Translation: CASSTLAGRTWTGELFF.

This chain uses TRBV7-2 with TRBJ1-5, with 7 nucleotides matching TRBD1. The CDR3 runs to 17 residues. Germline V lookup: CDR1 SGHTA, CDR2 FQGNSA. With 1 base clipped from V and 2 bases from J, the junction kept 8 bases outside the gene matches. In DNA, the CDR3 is TGTGCCAGCAGCTTAGTGAGTTCAGGGGGAGGCAATCAGCCCCAGCATTTT. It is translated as CASSLVSSGGGNQPQHF.

CDR3 nucleotides: TGTGCCACCCAGACTCGTAGCACAGATACGCAGTATTTT. Translation: CATQTRSTDTQYF. The V and J genes are TRBV25-1 and TRBJ2-3; D uncertain. CDR1 and CDR2 from the germline V gene are MGHDK and SYGVNS. Trimming pared 10 bases from V and 0 bases from J, leaving 11 bases between. The CDR3 sequence is 13 residues long.